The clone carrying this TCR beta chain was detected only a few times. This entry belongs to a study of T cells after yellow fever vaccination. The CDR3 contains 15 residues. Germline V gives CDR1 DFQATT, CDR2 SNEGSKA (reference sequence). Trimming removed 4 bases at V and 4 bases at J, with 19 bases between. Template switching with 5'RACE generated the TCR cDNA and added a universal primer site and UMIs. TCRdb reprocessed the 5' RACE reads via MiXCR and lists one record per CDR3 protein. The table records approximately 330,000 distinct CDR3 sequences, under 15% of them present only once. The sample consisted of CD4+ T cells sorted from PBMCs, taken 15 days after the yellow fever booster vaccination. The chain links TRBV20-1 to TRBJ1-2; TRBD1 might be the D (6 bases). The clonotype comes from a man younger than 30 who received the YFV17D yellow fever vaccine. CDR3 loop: CSATEGGGAFYGYTF. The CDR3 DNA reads TGCAGTGCTACCGAGGGAGGGGGGGCTTTCTATGGCTACACCTTC.